A single sample gave rise to the 9 T cell receptor beta chains below, sequenced in a study of early T cells in non-severe SARS-CoV-2 infection. TCRdb recomputed calls from the 5' RACE reads with MiXCR, one row per CDR3 protein. The sample carries tens of thousands of distinct CDR3 sequences, approximately 8% recorded once. This sample comprised whole blood, obtained at baseline. The receptors here all came from an adult who was a healthcare worker with PCR-confirmed SARS-CoV-2 infection or an uninfected control (not recorded which).

The genes are TRBV11-2 and TRBJ2-1; D possibly matches TRBD1 or TRBD2 (5 bases each). The CDR3 consists of 16 residues. Germline CDR1 is SGHAT and CDR2 is FQNNGV. The germline V and J ends were trimmed by 5 bases and 0 bases, with 14 bases remaining between them. In nucleotides, the CDR3 is TGTGCCAGCAGCCCTCCGAGGGGACCCTCCTACAATGAGCAGTTCTTC. It is translated as CASSPPRGPSYNEQFF. The variable domain in full, with the rest retrieved from reference TRBV11-2 and TRBJ2-1, is EAGVAQSPRYKIIEKRQSVAFWCNPISGHATLYWYQQILGQGPKLLIQFQNNGVVDDSQLPKDRFSAERLKGVDSTLKIQPAKLEDSAVYLCASSPPRGPSYNEQFFGPGTRLTVL.

This clonotype was counted between two and nine times. The J gene is TRBJ2-7, the V gene TRBV6-1; TRBD2 is a possible D gene (7 bases). The germline V gene encodes CDR1 MNHNS and CDR2 SASEGT. This CDR3 is built from 15 residues. V was shortened by 8 bases and J by 5 bases, with 22 bases between the two germline ends. The CDR3 region is CASRGAGSPLDEQYF. The CDR3 region has the DNA TGTGCCAGCCGGGGGGCCGGCAGTCCCCTGGACGAGCAGTACTTC.

This clonotype was counted only a few times. CDR3 sequence (DNA): TGCGCCAGCAGCTTAGAGGGAGATTCCTATGGCTACACCTTC. Amino acids: CASSLEGDSYGYTF. The genes are TRBV5-1 and TRBJ1-2, with D uncertain. V lost 2 bases to trimming and J lost 4 bases, with 12 bases between them. Germline V gene sequence: CDR1 SGHRS, CDR2 YFSETQ. The CDR3 is 14 residues long.

By its share, this clonotype is medium-sized. The V gene is TRBV11-2, the J gene TRBJ2-7; D not resolved. V was clipped by 0 bases and J by 1 base, with 4 bases between them. The CDR3 covers 13 residues. The V gene's germline CDR1 is SGHAT and CDR2 FQNNGV. In DNA, the CDR3 is TGTGCCAGCAGCTTAGAGATTTCCTACGAGCAGTACTTC. Translating gives CASSLEISYEQYF.

This clonotype appeared many times. DNA for the CDR3: TGCGCCAGCAGCCAAGTTCTGGGGACCGGGGAGCTGTTTTTT. As protein: CASSQVLGTGELFF. The chain links TRBV4-3 to TRBJ2-2; no firm D call. The germline CDR1 and CDR2 sequences are LGHNA and YSLEER. This CDR3 is 14 amino acids long. V was trimmed by 1 base and J by 5 bases, leaving 8 bases between them.

This clonotype was detected only a few times. J is TRBJ2-1 and V is TRBV5-1, with 8 bases fitting TRBD2. The V gene's germline CDR1 is SGHRS and CDR2 YFSETQ. This CDR3 has 15 residues. With V trimmed by 2 bases and J by 4 bases, 5 bases remained unmatched. DNA of the CDR3: TGCGCCAGCAGCTTAGCGGGGGACACATACAATGAGCAGTTCTTC. Encoded protein: CASSLAGDTYNEQFF.

J is TRBJ2-1 and V is TRBV10-3; D gene unclear. Trimming shortened V by 0 bases and J by 8 bases, and 11 bases separated the two germline ends. The CDR3 spans 14 residues. In germline, CDR1 is ENHRY, CDR2 SYGVKD. CDR3 amino acids: CAISESGQVHEQFF. The DNA of the CDR3 is TGTGCCATCAGTGAGTCCGGGCAGGTCCATGAGCAGTTCTTC.

This clonotype was counted many times. The CDR3 region is CATSDPPGQGFGANVLTF. The CDR3 bases are TGTGCCACCAGTGATCCCCCGGGACAGGGTTTTGGGGCCAACGTCCTGACTTTC. The chain recombines TRBV24-1 with TRBJ2-6, with 9 positions matching TRBD1. Germline V gene sequence: CDR1 KGHDR, CDR2 SFDVKD. With V trimmed by 3 bases and J by 3 bases, 8 bases remained unmatched. The CDR3 is 18 residues long.

Details on this clonotype: A single base separates this from a much larger clone, so it may be a read error. V gene TRBV20-1 combines with J gene TRBJ1-2; D is possibly TRBD1 (5 bases). Trimming removed 5 bases at V and 2 bases at J, with 12 bases between. The germline CDR1 and CDR2 sequences are DFQATT and SNEGSKA (reference sequence). This CDR3 region has 13 residues. CDR3 DNA: TGCAGTGCTCGGGGCGGCTCCAACTATGGCTACACCTTC. Its translation is CSARGGSNYGYTF.